This T cell receptor (beta chain) emerged from a study of T cell responses to AZD1222 COVID-19 vaccine. This clone was seen ten or more times. Its antigen is as yet unknown. J lost 8 bases, V lost 5 bases, and 6 bases had no gene match. The CDR3 spans 16 residues. Germline CDR1 and CDR2: MNHNY and SVGAGI (reference sequence). Some second doses came at about 4 weeks and others at about 12 weeks; these were pooled. Sequencing was performed with immunoSEQ multiplex PCR; in TCRdb, only in-frame clones are kept and a portion is missing. The sample has about 73,000 clones, around 82% seen once; the top ten hold 47%. General study results and limits: Repertoire collection took place solely once the T cell response had peaked. Donors skewed white British and female; clonal diversity was possibly underestimated. Increases in Spike-specific TCR breadth and depth were seen after two AZD1222 doses.

The input for sequencing was peripheral blood, taken 28 days after the second AZD1222 dose. This receptor was obtained from an adult who received the AZD1222 COVID-19 vaccine. The V call is TRBV6-6, the J call TRBJ2-1; TRBD2 matches 16 bases. The CDR3 region is CASSGTSGGEGDEQFF. In DNA, the CDR3 is TGTGCCAGCAGTGGGACTAGCGGGGGGGAGGGGGATGAGCAGTTCTTC.